Here is one TCR beta chain with its context. The source of the sample is a study of shared clonotypes between healthy human individuals. This CDR3 region has 15 residues. CDR1 and CDR2 (germline): LGHNA, YSLEER. Trimming cost V 1 base and J 7 bases; bases outside gene matches: 2. The assay was immunoSEQ multiplex PCR, and TCRdb's table has in-frame clones only and misses some. This table holds roughly 890,000 clones, nearly 95% found once. Terminally differentiated effector memory CD45RA+ cells were left out of the naive CD8 fraction, which was CD45RO-negative and positively selected for CCR7. This sequence was found in a man aged 25 to 40 in good health. V gene TRBV4-3 combines with J gene TRBJ2-7; the match to TRBD2 covers 15 bases. The sequencing sample was made of naive CD8+ T cells sorted from blood. In nucleotides, the CDR3 is TGCGCCAGCAGCCAAGGGACTAGCGGGAGGGCAGAGCAGTACTTC. Protein sequence: CASSQGTSGRAEQYF.